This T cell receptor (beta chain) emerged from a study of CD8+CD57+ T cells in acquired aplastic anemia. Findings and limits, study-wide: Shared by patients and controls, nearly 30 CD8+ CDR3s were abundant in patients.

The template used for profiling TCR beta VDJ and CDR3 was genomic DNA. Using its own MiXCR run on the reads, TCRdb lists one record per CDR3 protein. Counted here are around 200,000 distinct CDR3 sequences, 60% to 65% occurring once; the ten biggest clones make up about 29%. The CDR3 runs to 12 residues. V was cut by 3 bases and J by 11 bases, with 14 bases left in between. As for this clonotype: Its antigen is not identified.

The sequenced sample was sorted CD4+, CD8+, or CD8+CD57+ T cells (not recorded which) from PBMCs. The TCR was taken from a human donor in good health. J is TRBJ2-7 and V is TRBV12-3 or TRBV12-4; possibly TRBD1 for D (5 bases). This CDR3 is CASSFGRTMKYF. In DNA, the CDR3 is TGTGCCAGCAGTTTCGGCCGGACAATGAAGTACTTC.